These 22 T cell receptor beta chains were sequenced from one sample in a study of CD8 T cells in Susac syndrome. It was with random hexamers that about 0.45 to 1 ug RNA was reverse transcribed. TCRdb re-analysed the immunoSEQ multiplex PCR reads in MiXCR, keeping a single row per CDR3 protein. The sample lists roughly 200,000 distinct CDR3 sequences; around 95% were seen once. Sequenced input: CD4+ T cells from PBMCs. The receptors stem from a human donor with multiple sclerosis.

This chain uses TRBV30 with TRBJ1-1; weak D call: TRBD1 (6 bases). V lost 4 bases to trimming and J lost 1 base, with 7 bases between them. Germline V gene data show CDR1 as GTSNPN and CDR2 as SVGIG (reference sequence). This CDR3 comprises 12 residues. The CDR3 bases are TGTGCCTGGATACAGGGGAACACTGAAGCTTTCTTT. It translates to CAWIQGNTEAFF.

This chain uses TRBV12-3 or TRBV12-4 with TRBJ2-5; 8 positions match TRBD1. This CDR3 region has 18 residues. The V segment lost 8 bases and the J segment 4 bases; nucleotides outside the gene matches: 21. The CDR3 spells CASSERSGQALVGETQYF. The CDR3 DNA reads TGTGCCAGCTCCGAACGGTCGGGACAGGCCCTAGTGGGAGAGACCCAGTACTTC.

V usage is TRBV6-2 or TRBV6-3 and J usage is TRBJ2-3; D unclear. V lost 2 bases and J 4 bases, leaving 7 bases between the germline ends. The CDR3 consists of 13 residues. Germline V gene lookup returns CDR1 MNHEY and CDR2 SVGEGT. This CDR3 reads CASSYVRADTQYF. The CDR3 coding sequence is TGTGCCAGCAGTTACGTCCGAGCAGATACGCAGTATTTT.

V is TRBV19 and J is TRBJ2-1; TRBD2 agrees at 13 bases. The CDR3 has 14 residues. J lost 15 bases, V lost 7 bases, and 12 bases had no gene match. Germline values: CDR1 LNHDA, CDR2 SQIVND (reference sequence). Here the CDR3 DNA reads TGTGCCAGTATCCGGACTAGCGGGGGCCACGAGGCGTTCTTC. It is translated as CASIRTSGGHEAFF.

This clonotype was detected once. The chain recombines TRBV10-3 with TRBJ2-7, with a tentative D call TRBD2 (5 bases). This CDR3 region has 18 residues. V shed 2 bases and J shed 5 bases, with 25 bases lying between them. The germline gives CDR1 ENHRY, CDR2 SYGVKD. The CDR3 sequence is CAISELIGLYGNRNEQYF. CDR3 sequence (DNA): TGTGCCATCAGTGAGCTAATAGGGCTGTACGGGAATAGGAACGAGCAGTACTTC.

In DNA form, the CDR3 reads TGTGCCAGCACATCGACAGGGAAGCTGTTTTTT. It codes for CASTSTGKLFF. This sequence joins TRBV18 and TRBJ1-4; 7 bases agree with TRBD1. In germline, CDR1 is KGHSH, CDR2 LQKENI. CDR3 length: 11 amino acids. Unmatched junction bases numbered 8, after V lost 8 bases and J lost 14 bases.

The chain uses TRBV29-1 and TRBJ1-1; D unclear. The V end lost 6 bases, the J end lost 4 bases, and 15 bases lay between the germline ends. CDR1 SQVTM and CDR2 ANQGSEA come from the germline V gene. This CDR3 is 13 amino acids long. CDR3 coding DNA: TGCAGCGTACATCGGACGGAGTTCACTGAAGCTTTCTTT. Encoded protein: CSVHRTEFTEAFF.

The V gene is TRBV30, the J gene TRBJ2-1; 12 bases align to TRBD2. The CDR3 has 15 residues. CDR1 and CDR2 (germline): GTSNPN, SVGIG (reference sequence). The trim removed 1 base at V and 5 bases at J, leaving 3 bases unmatched. In DNA, the CDR3 is TGTGCCTGGAGTGGACGGACTAGCGGGGACAATGAGCAGTTCTTC. It is translated as CAWSGRTSGDNEQFF.

A few counts support this clonotype. The CDR3 nucleotides read TGTGCCAGTAGTCGGACAGGGGGCGATCAGCCCCAGCATTTT. This sequence encodes CASSRTGGDQPQHF. The chain has TRBV19 and TRBJ1-5; 11 positions agree with TRBD1. CDR3 length: 14 residues. Germline V gene sequence: CDR1 LNHDA, CDR2 SQIVND (reference sequence). V lost 5 bases and J lost 5; bases outside the gene matches: 2.

CDR3: CASSSQFGEQYF. DNA for the CDR3: TGTGCCAGCAGTTCTCAATTCGGCGAGCAGTACTTC. The chain recombines TRBV12-3 or TRBV12-4 with TRBJ2-7; D remains unclear. The CDR3 runs 12 residues. V lost 4 bases and J 6 bases, leaving 10 bases between the germline ends.

The chain carries TRBV30 and TRBJ2-6; 8 positions match TRBD1. Germline V lookup: CDR1 GTSNPN, CDR2 SVGIG (reference sequence). The CDR3 is 15 residues long. Unmatched junction bases numbered 4, after V lost 2 bases and J lost 4 bases. DNA for the CDR3: TGTGCCTGGAGTTCAGGGGGCGGCGGGGCCAACGTCCTGACTTTC. Its protein is CAWSSGGGGANVLTF.

V gene TRBV7-9 combines with J gene TRBJ2-7; 10 bases are a match to TRBD1. J lost 1 base, V lost 4 bases, and 4 bases had no gene match. The V gene's germline CDR1 is SEHNR and CDR2 FQNEAQ (reference sequence). CDR3 length equals 15 residues. The CDR3 loop reads CASSYGTGASYEQYF. The CDR3 DNA reads as TGTGCCAGCAGCTATGGGACAGGGGCGTCCTACGAGCAGTACTTC.

The chain combines TRBV20-1 with TRBJ1-1; 8 bases agree with TRBD1. CDR1 is DFQATT, CDR2 SNEGSKA, per germline (reference sequence). The CDR3 spans 17 residues. V shed 7 bases, J shed 3 bases, and the junction held 19 bases outside the gene matches. The CDR3 DNA sequence: TGCAGTGAAACAGGGGGTGGGATCCACCTTCAGGACACTGAAGCTTTCTTT. Its protein is CSETGGGIHLQDTEAFF.

The rearrangement uses TRBV7-9 and TRBJ2-1; D uncertain. Per germline, CDR1 SEHNR and CDR2 FQNEAQ (reference sequence). The CDR3 has 13 amino acids. V was shortened by 0 bases and J by 6 bases, with 6 bases between the two germline ends. The CDR3 loop reads CASSLALGNEQFF. CDR3 nucleotide sequence: TGTGCCAGCAGCTTAGCGCTAGGCAATGAGCAGTTCTTC.

The chain has TRBV29-1 and TRBJ2-1; 12 bases agree with TRBD2. The germline CDR1 and CDR2 sequences are SQVTM and ANQGSEA. The CDR3 is 13 amino acids. J lost 9 bases, V lost 5 bases, and 5 bases had no gene match. In nucleotides, the CDR3 is TGCAGCGTTCTCCTAGCGGGGGGGCGTGAGCAGTTCTTC. Translation gives CSVLLAGGREQFF.

This sequence joins TRBV2 and TRBJ2-3, with D tentatively TRBD1 (6 bases). The CDR3 extends over 14 amino acids. Germline values: CDR1 SNHLY, CDR2 FYNNEI. With 8 bases removed from V and 0 bases from J, the gap between germline ends came to 12 bases. CDR3 in amino acids: CASLSDRSTDTQYF. CDR3 sequence (DNA): TGTGCCAGCCTCTCGGACAGAAGCACAGATACGCAGTATTTT.

This chain links TRBV11-2 with TRBJ1-6, with D perhaps matching TRBD1 (5 bases). Per germline, CDR1 SGHAT and CDR2 FQNNGV. The CDR3 extends over 15 amino acids. The V end lost 1 base, the J end lost 9 bases, and 13 bases lay between the germline ends. The chain's CDR3 is CASSLGDLVFSPLHF. CDR3 sequence (DNA): TGTGCCAGCAGCTTAGGGGACCTCGTCTTTTCACCCCTCCACTTT.

This chain joins TRBV14 and TRBJ2-1, with 10 bases identical to TRBD1. V was pared by 4 bases and J by 6 bases, with 6 bases of the junction left unmatched. The germline V gene has CDR1 SGHDN and CDR2 FVKESK. CDR3 length equals 15 residues. The CDR3 loop is CASSRRTGGFNEQFF. The CDR3 DNA reads TGTGCCAGCAGCCGAAGGACAGGGGGGTTCAATGAGCAGTTCTTC.

The chain has TRBV5-6 and TRBJ1-5; possibly TRBD1 for D (5 bases). The CDR3 sequence is 20 residues long. The germline gives CDR1 SGHDT, CDR2 YYEEEE. Trimming pared 4 bases from V and 0 bases from J, leaving 26 bases between. The CDR3 sequence is CASSLMRGSHPTYSNQPQHF. For the CDR3, the DNA is TGTGCCAGCAGCCTGATGAGGGGAAGCCATCCTACGTATAGCAATCAGCCCCAGCATTTT.

The chain joins TRBV25-1 to TRBJ1-4; 10 bases fit TRBD1. The junction had 2 bases not matched to a gene; V was cut back by 3 bases and J by 7 bases. In germline, CDR1 is MGHDK, CDR2 SYGVNS. The CDR3 is made up of 14 amino acids. The CDR3 protein is CASSEDRGGEKLFF. The CDR3 DNA is TGTGCCAGCAGTGAGGACAGGGGGGGTGAAAAACTGTTTTTT.

The chain carries TRBV12-3 or TRBV12-4 and TRBJ2-1; 12 bases are a match to TRBD2. The CDR3 runs to 15 residues. V dropped 6 bases and J dropped 7; count of bases not matched to a gene: 7. CDR3 in DNA: TGTGCCAGCAGATCCACAGGGACTAGCGGGAATGAGCAGTTCTTC. Its protein product is CASRSTGTSGNEQFF.

The V call is TRBV15, the J call TRBJ1-2; possibly TRBD1 for D (5 bases). CDR3 size: 13 residues. Deletions cut 4 bases from V and 4 bases from J, with 10 bases between. The germline CDR1 and CDR2 sequences are LNHNV and YYDKDF (reference sequence). The CDR3 protein is CATSIPGAYGYTF. DNA of the CDR3: TGTGCCACCAGCATCCCCGGGGCCTATGGCTACACCTTC. The whole variable domain, remainder taken from reference TRBV15 and TRBJ1-2, is DAMVIQNPRYQVTQFGKPVTLSCSQTLNHNVMYWYQQKSSQAPKLLFHYYDKDFNNEADTPDNFQSRRPNTSFCFLDIRSPGLGDTAMYLCATSIPGAYGYTFGSGTRLTVV.